This passage covers 25 T cell receptor beta chains from one sample sequenced in a study of control samples from healthy donors and cancer patients. TCRdb's table, derived via immunoSEQ multiplex PCR, lists solely in-frame clones and lacks some. Of about 95,000 clones in the sample, approximately 80% were seen once. The sequencing sample was made of blood. These receptor sequences come from a man in his thirties or forties in good health.

As for this clone: In the same sample, other DNA sequences code for this CDR3. V is TRBV7-6 and J is TRBJ2-7; TRBD2 matches 14 bases. V trimming: 6 bases; J trimming: 7 bases; junction bases outside the gene matches: 8. The CDR3 is 15 amino acids. Germline CDR1 and CDR2: SGHVS and FNYEAQ. In DNA form, the CDR3 reads TGTGCCAGCAGTCCGACTAGCGGGGGGGCGGGGGAGCAGTACTTC. Protein: CASSPTSGGAGEQYF.

This clone was seen just once. V is TRBV10-3 and J is TRBJ1-6, with D uncertain. V was pared by 4 bases and J by 0 bases, with 10 bases between. Germline CDR1 reads ENHRY; CDR2 reads SYGVKD. The CDR3 spans 16 residues. The chain's CDR3 is CAISAKALSYNSPLHF. The CDR3 region has the DNA TGTGCCATCAGTGCTAAGGCTCTCTCCTATAATTCACCCCTCCACTTT.

The rearrangement links TRBV5-1 to TRBJ1-2; TRBD1 is a possible D gene (5 bases). The V gene lost 5 bases and the J gene lost 0 bases, with 8 bases spanning the gap. The CDR3 runs 13 residues. Germline CDR1 is SGHRS and CDR2 is YFSETQ. The CDR3 DNA reads as TGCGCCAGCAGTTGGGGCACTAACTATGGCTACACCTTC. This encodes CASSWGTNYGYTF.

The chain employs TRBV7-8 and TRBJ2-4; D may be TRBD2 (5 bases). The V gene's germline CDR1 is SGHVS and CDR2 FQNEAQ. Trimming took 1 base from V and 4 from J, leaving 8 bases between them. The length of the CDR3 is 14 residues. The CDR3 protein is CASSLVPGKNIQYF. Here the CDR3 DNA reads TGTGCCAGCAGCTTAGTGCCGGGGAAAAACATTCAGTACTTC.

The rearrangement joins TRBV25-1 to TRBJ1-6; no definite D call. Germline CDR1 MGHDK, CDR2 SYGVNS. Trimming shortened V by 3 bases and J by 0 bases, and 9 bases separated the two germline ends. This CDR3 is built from 16 residues. CDR3 sequence: CASSDGGFSYNSPLHF. CDR3 coding DNA: TGTGCCAGCAGTGACGGTGGATTCTCCTATAATTCACCCCTCCACTTT.

This clone has a single count. The rearrangement uses TRBV19 and TRBJ2-6; no definite D call. CDR1 LNHDA and CDR2 SQIVND come from the germline V gene (reference sequence). The V and J ends lost 7 bases and 0 bases respectively, with 4 bases between them. The CDR3 sequence is 13 residues long. Here the CDR3 DNA reads TGTGCCAGTACCCCCTCTGGGGCCAACGTCCTGACTTTC. It codes for CASTPSGANVLTF. The whole variable domain, filled in from reference TRBV19 and TRBJ2-6, reads DGGITQSPKYLFRKEGQNVTLSCEQNLNHDAMYWYRQDPGQGLRLIYYSQIVNDFQKGDIAEGYSVSREKKESFPLTVTSAQKNPTAFYLCASTPSGANVLTFGAGSRLTVL.

V is TRBV27 and J is TRBJ1-2, with TRBD1 identical over 9 bases. Germline V CDR1 and CDR2: MNHEY, SMNVEV (reference sequence). V lost 5 bases and J lost 7; bases outside the gene matches: 8. This CDR3 region has 14 residues. In DNA form, the CDR3 reads TGTGCCAGCAGTCCCCCGGGACAGGGACTTGGCTACACCTTC. It translates to CASSPPGQGLGYTF.

This chain links TRBV19 with TRBJ2-3, with D perhaps matching TRBD2 (6 bases). The CDR3 loop spans 15 amino acids. Trimming stripped 5 bases from V and 8 bases from J, with 20 bases between. The germline V gene has CDR1 LNHDA and CDR2 SQIVND (reference sequence). The CDR3 DNA is TGTGCCAGTAGTTACGGGACTCAGCTAGGAGGTACGCAGTATTTT. Translated, it gives CASSYGTQLGGTQYF.

The V call is TRBV10-3, the J call TRBJ2-7; D gene unclear. CDR1 is ENHRY, CDR2 SYGVKD, per germline. The CDR3 loop spans 13 amino acids. V was cut by 3 bases and J by 0 bases, with 6 bases left in between. The CDR3 sequence is CAISDLSSYEQYF. Here the CDR3 DNA reads TGTGCCATCAGTGACCTCAGCTCCTACGAGCAGTACTTC.

The chain combines TRBV6-1 with TRBJ2-7; D gene uncertain. This CDR3 has 14 residues. CDR1 is MNHNS and CDR2 is SASEGT in the germline V gene. Deletions cut 2 bases from V and 2 bases from J, with 10 bases between. CDR3 sequence reads: CASSENGQAYEQYF. In nucleotides, the CDR3 is TGTGCCAGCAGTGAAAATGGGCAGGCCTACGAGCAGTACTTC.

This rearrangement joins TRBV7-3 to TRBJ2-6, with D perhaps TRBD1 (6 bases). V gave up 2 bases and J gave up 1 base, with 6 bases separating them. The CDR3 loop spans 15 amino acids. The germline V gene encodes CDR1 SGHTA and CDR2 FQGTGA. The CDR3 protein is CASSLDRSGANVLTF. The CDR3 nucleotides read TGTGCCAGCAGCTTAGACAGGTCTGGGGCCAACGTCCTGACTTTC.

The rearrangement uses TRBV5-6 and TRBJ1-1, with a possible D match to TRBD1 (6 bases). The CDR3 spans 15 residues. CDR1 is SGHDT, CDR2 YYEEEE, per germline. The ends were cut back, 0 bases at V and 0 bases at J, with 9 bases in the middle. The CDR3 protein is CASSLGGPMNTEAFF. CDR3 in DNA: TGTGCCAGCAGCTTGGGGGGGCCCATGAACACTGAAGCTTTCTTT.

This clone was counted between two and nine times. The chain joins TRBV6-1 to TRBJ2-2, with TRBD1 identical over 9 bases. The CDR3 loop spans 15 amino acids. Germline V lookup: CDR1 MNHNS, CDR2 SASEGT. Trimming cost V 3 bases and J 6 bases; bases outside gene matches: 5. The CDR3 region has the DNA TGTGCCAGCAGTGATGGGACAGGGTCACCCGGGGAGCTGTTTTTT. Protein product: CASSDGTGSPGELFF.

The rearrangement uses TRBV6-5 and TRBJ1-2; D is undetermined. Trimming took off 4 bases at V and 6 bases at J, with 12 bases between the two ends. Germline CDR1 MNHEY, CDR2 SVGAGI. The length of the CDR3 is 13 residues. The CDR3 DNA sequence: TGTGCCAGCAGTTCTCCACGGACGAATGGCTACACCTTC. This sequence encodes CASSSPRTNGYTF.

In its sample, this clone was seen a few times. The chain combines TRBV15 with TRBJ2-7; no clear D. The germline V gene encodes CDR1 LNHNV and CDR2 YYDKDF (reference sequence). The germline V and J ends were trimmed by 0 bases and 0 bases, with 6 bases remaining between them. This CDR3 has 14 residues. CDR3 protein: CATSRDGNSYEQYF. The CDR3 DNA reads TGTGCCACCAGCAGAGACGGCAACTCCTACGAGCAGTACTTC.

V and J are TRBV12-5 and TRBJ2-3; TRBD2 matches at 8 bases. Germline V gives CDR1 LGHNT, CDR2 FRNRAP. This CDR3 is built from 14 residues. With V trimmed by 6 bases and J by 10 bases, 12 bases remained unmatched. The CDR3 reads CASGVQPGTRSQYF. The CDR3 DNA is TGTGCTAGTGGCGTACAACCCGGGACTAGATCGCAGTATTTT.

The chain couples TRBV27 to TRBJ1-2; D is ambiguous. The germline gives CDR1 MNHEY, CDR2 SMNVEV (reference sequence). V lost 6 bases to trimming and J lost 3 bases, with 8 bases between them. The CDR3 is 12 residues long. CDR3 DNA sequence: TGTGCCAGCAGGCGAGAGGACTATGGCTACACCTTC. As protein: CASRREDYGYTF.

The V gene is TRBV7-9, the J gene TRBJ1-1, with TRBD1 as a possible D gene (6 bases). The V end was cut by 4 bases, the J end by 0 bases, with 15 bases between. This CDR3 comprises 16 residues. Germline V gene lookup returns CDR1 SEHNR and CDR2 FQNEAQ (reference sequence). CDR3 amino acids: CASSYPGQSMNTEAFF. The CDR3 DNA sequence: TGTGCCAGCAGCTATCCAGGACAGTCTATGAACACTGAAGCTTTCTTT.

The gene calls are TRBV6-1 and TRBJ1-3; D unresolved. V lost 0 bases, J lost 0 bases, and 6 bases lay in between. This CDR3 has 15 amino acids. Germline-derived CDR1 and CDR2 are MNHNS and SASEGT. The CDR3 spells CASSEARDSGNTIYF. The CDR3 bases are TGTGCCAGCAGTGAAGCGAGGGACTCTGGAAACACCATATATTTT.

The chain couples TRBV9 to TRBJ2-2; tentative D call: TRBD1 (6 bases). The CDR3 contains 15 residues. V was pared by 8 bases and J by 6 bases, with 20 bases between. Germline V lookup: CDR1 SGDLS, CDR2 YYNGEE. CDR3 DNA sequence: TGTGCCAGAAGGAAGAACAGGGAATGGGCCGGGGAGCTGTTTTTT. Amino acids: CARRKNREWAGELFF.

V is TRBV4-2 and J is TRBJ2-1, with unresolved D. The CDR3 has 12 residues. The germline V gene encodes CDR1 LGHNA and CDR2 YNFKEQ. Trimming cost V 1 base and J 2 bases, with 0 bases left between them. CDR3 sequence: CASSQAYNEQFF. The CDR3 DNA reads TGTGCCAGCAGCCAAGCCTACAATGAGCAGTTCTTC.

The chain couples TRBV28 to TRBJ2-3, with D possibly called TRBD1 or TRBD2 (5 bases each). Per the germline V gene, CDR1 is MDHEN and CDR2 is SYDVKM. Deletions cut 7 bases from V and 0 bases from J, with 14 bases between. The CDR3 has 15 amino acids. The CDR3 DNA reads TGTGCCAGCACTAAGGGACGGATTAGCACAGATACGCAGTATTTT. This encodes CASTKGRISTDTQYF.

A note on this clone: Different DNA sequences within this sample yield the same CDR3. The V call is TRBV12-3 or TRBV12-4, the J call TRBJ1-1, with D possibly being TRBD1 (5 bases). The V and J ends lost 3 bases and 8 bases respectively, with 7 bases between them. This CDR3 is 11 amino acids long. The CDR3 DNA sequence: TGTGCCAGCAGTTTGGGGGGAGAAGCTTTCTTT. Translation: CASSLGGEAFF.

The genes are TRBV5-4 and TRBJ1-1; the D gene is possibly TRBD1 (5 bases). Germline loops: CDR1 SGHNT, CDR2 YYREEE (reference sequence). V lost 4 bases and J lost 3, with 16 bases in between. CDR3 length: 15 amino acids. CDR3 sequence: CASSELGGRDTEAFF. The CDR3 nucleotides are TGTGCCAGCAGCGAACTTGGGGGACGGGACACTGAAGCTTTCTTT.

The CDR3 region has the DNA TGTGCCAGTAGTGGGCAGGGGCGCAATCAGCCCCAGCATTTT. Encoded protein: CASSGQGRNQPQHF. This rearrangement joins TRBV19 to TRBJ1-5, with D tentatively TRBD1 (6 bases). The CDR3 spans 14 residues. Germline CDR1 is LNHDA and CDR2 is SQIVND (reference sequence). The V gene lost 5 bases and the J gene lost 2 bases, with 10 bases spanning the gap.